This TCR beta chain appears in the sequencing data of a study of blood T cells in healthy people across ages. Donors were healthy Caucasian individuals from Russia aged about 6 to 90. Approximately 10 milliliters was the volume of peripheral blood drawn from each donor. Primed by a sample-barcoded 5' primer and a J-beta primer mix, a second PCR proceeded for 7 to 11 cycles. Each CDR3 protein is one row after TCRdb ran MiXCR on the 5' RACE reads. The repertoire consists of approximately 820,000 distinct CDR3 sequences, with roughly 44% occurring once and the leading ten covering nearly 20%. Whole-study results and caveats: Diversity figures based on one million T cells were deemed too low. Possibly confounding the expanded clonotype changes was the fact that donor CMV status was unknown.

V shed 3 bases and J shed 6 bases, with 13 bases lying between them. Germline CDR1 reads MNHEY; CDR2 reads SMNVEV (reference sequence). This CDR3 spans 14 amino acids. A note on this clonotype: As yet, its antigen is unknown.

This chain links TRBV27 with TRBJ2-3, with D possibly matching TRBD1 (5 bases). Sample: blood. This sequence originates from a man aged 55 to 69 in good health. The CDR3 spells CASSFKASGDTQYF. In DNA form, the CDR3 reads TGTGCCAGCAGTTTTAAAGCATCAGGGGATACGCAGTATTTT.